The 20 T cell receptor beta chains reported below all come from one sample, sequenced in a study of identical twins. MiXCR was run by TCRdb on the 5' RACE reads, yielding one entry per CDR3 protein. The table shows 470,000 or so distinct CDR3 sequences, with roughly a quarter occurring only once. This sample also belongs to another study, concerning T cells expressing NK-cell markers.

The sequencing input was CD4+ T cells sorted from blood. These receptors all stem from a woman aged 18-29 years in good health.

The J gene is TRBJ1-5, the V gene TRBV20-1, with 9 bases lining up with TRBD1. Germline loops: CDR1 DFQATT, CDR2 SNEGSKA (reference sequence). Trimming at V came to 3 bases and at J to 5 bases, leaving 2 bases not matched to a gene. The CDR3 has 13 amino acids. CDR3 loop: CSASRQGDQPQHF. The CDR3 nucleotides are TGCAGTGCTAGCAGACAGGGGGATCAGCCCCAGCATTTT.

The J gene is TRBJ2-5, the V gene TRBV7-9; maybe TRBD2 (6 bases). Per the germline V gene, CDR1 is SEHNR and CDR2 is FQNEAQ (reference sequence). Trimming pared 7 bases from V and 4 bases from J, leaving 16 bases between. CDR3 length equals 14 residues. The CDR3 DNA reads as TGTGCCAGCAACCTCAACGGGGGTGGAGAGACCCAGTACTTC. Translating it yields CASNLNGGGETQYF.

A few counts support this clonotype. The chain has TRBV7-6 and TRBJ2-1; TRBD2 matches 8 bases. The V gene end was trimmed by 5 bases and the J gene end by 0 bases; junction bases not matched to a gene: 9. CDR1 is SGHVS, CDR2 FNYEAQ, per germline. The CDR3 is 17 amino acids. CDR3 nucleotides: TGTGCCAGCAGCCCCAGGGTTGGGACTAGCTCCTACAATGAGCAGTTCTTC. Its protein product is CASSPRVGTSSYNEQFF.

For the CDR3, the DNA is TGCGCCAGCAGCCAATTCGCGGGAGCCCCCACAGATACGCAGTATTTT. Translation gives CASSQFAGAPTDTQYF. V is TRBV4-3 and J is TRBJ2-3; 7 bases align to TRBD2. The germline V gene encodes CDR1 LGHNA and CDR2 YSLEER. The V segment lost 2 bases and the J segment 2 bases; nucleotides outside the gene matches: 7. CDR3 length: 16 residues.

The chain combines TRBV6-1 with TRBJ2-2; TRBD2 agrees at 7 bases. Trimming at V came to 6 bases and at J to 5 bases, leaving 9 bases not matched to a gene. This CDR3 spans 15 amino acids. Germline values: CDR1 MNHNS, CDR2 SASEGT. CDR3 region: CASSRLARGTGELFF. The DNA of the CDR3 is TGTGCCAGCAGCCGACTAGCCAGAGGGACCGGGGAGCTGTTTTTT.

The rearrangement joins TRBV20-1 to TRBJ1-1; possible D gene TRBD1, 5 bases. V gave up 0 bases and J gave up 8 bases, with 10 bases separating them. This CDR3 region has 12 residues. Germline-derived CDR1 and CDR2 are DFQATT and SNEGSKA (reference sequence). This CDR3 reads CSARDFKGEAFF. CDR3 bases: TGCAGTGCTAGAGATTTCAAGGGGGAAGCTTTCTTT.

The chain is built from TRBV5-1 and TRBJ1-3, with TRBD1 matching over 10 bases. The CDR3 is 17 residues long. From germline, CDR1 is SGHRS and CDR2 YFSETQ. V lost 4 bases and J lost 1; bases outside the gene matches: 8. CDR3 nucleotide sequence: TGCGCCAGCAGCCGAGGGACAGGGGCTCTATCTGGAAACACCATATATTTT. Its protein product is CASSRGTGALSGNTIYF.

V and J are TRBV9 and TRBJ1-2; no clear D. The V end was cut by 4 bases, the J end by 7 bases, with 8 bases between. This CDR3 comprises 11 residues. Looked up from germline, CDR1 is SGDLS and CDR2 is YYNGEE. CDR3: CASSREGGYTF. The CDR3 region has the DNA TGTGCCAGCAGCCGTGAGGGTGGCTACACCTTC.

This clonotype was found many times. This chain connects TRBV5-6 to TRBJ1-1; D uncertain. Between the trimmed V and J ends, which lost 1 base and 0 bases, there was a span of 4 bases. Germline V gene data show CDR1 as SGHDT and CDR2 as YYEEEE. The CDR3 length is 13 residues. CDR3 bases: TGTGCCAGCAGCTTGAGGCTGAACACTGAAGCTTTCTTT. It translates to CASSLRLNTEAFF. Using reference TRBV5-6 and TRBJ1-1 for the parts outside the CDR3, the full variable domain is DAGVTQSPTHLIKTRGQQVTLRCSPKSGHDTVSWYQQALGQGPQFIFQYYEEEERQRGNFPDRFSGHQFPNYSSELNVNALLLGDSALYLCASSLRLNTEAFFGQGTRLTVV.

This clonotype was found a few times. This rearrangement joins TRBV3-1 to TRBJ2-1; 10 nucleotides match TRBD2. The germline V gene has CDR1 LGHDT and CDR2 YNNKEL (reference sequence). CDR3 length: 16 amino acids. The V gene end was trimmed by 3 bases and the J gene end by 5 bases; junction bases not matched to a gene: 7. CDR3 residues: CASSQDLAGAHNEQFF. CDR3 nucleotide sequence: TGTGCCAGCAGCCAGGATCTAGCGGGAGCACACAATGAGCAGTTCTTC.

V is TRBV11-2 and J is TRBJ2-2, with TRBD1 matching over 9 bases. CDR1 and CDR2 (germline): SGHAT, FQNNGV. The CDR3 runs to 15 residues. With V trimmed by 5 bases and J by 4 bases, 5 bases remained unmatched. The CDR3 here is CASSLRTGATGELFF. CDR3 in DNA: TGTGCCAGCAGCCTTCGGACAGGGGCCACCGGGGAGCTGTTTTTT.

V gene TRBV12-3 or TRBV12-4 combines with J gene TRBJ2-5, with D perhaps being TRBD1 or TRBD2 (5 bases each). Trimming shortened V by 3 bases and J by 5 bases, and 10 bases separated the two germline ends. The CDR3 is 13 residues long. For the CDR3, the DNA is TGTGCCAGCAGTTTCGGGACGGACGAGACCCAGTACTTC. It codes for CASSFGTDETQYF.

In its sample, this clonotype was seen once. V gene TRBV7-3 combines with J gene TRBJ1-1; D is possibly TRBD1 (5 bases). Per the germline V gene, CDR1 is SGHTA and CDR2 is FQGTGA. V shed 2 bases and J shed 6 bases, with 10 bases lying between them. CDR3 length equals 13 residues. In nucleotides, the CDR3 is TGTGCCAGCAGCTTAGGCGGGACGGCTGAAGCTTTCTTT. It codes for CASSLGGTAEAFF.

A few counts support this clonotype. The CDR3 spells CASSPERERYNEQFF. CDR3 DNA: TGTGCCAGCAGCCCCGAGCGGGAGAGATACAATGAGCAGTTCTTC. The chain has TRBV12-3 or TRBV12-4 and TRBJ2-1; 8 nucleotides match TRBD2. The CDR3 contains 15 residues. Trimming at V came to 6 bases and at J to 4 bases, leaving 8 bases not matched to a gene.

V and J are TRBV2 and TRBJ2-3; unclear D gene. CDR1 is SNHLY, CDR2 FYNNEI, per germline. V was clipped by 8 bases and J by 4 bases, with 13 bases between them. This CDR3 spans 13 amino acids. CDR3 sequence reads: CASGFLGPDTQYF. The DNA of the CDR3 is TGTGCCAGCGGTTTCCTCGGGCCAGATACGCAGTATTTT.

CDR3 loop: CASSLRATSSGANVLTF. CDR3 bases: TGCGCCAGCAGCTTACGGGCCACGAGCTCTGGGGCCAACGTCCTGACTTTC. The rearrangement joins TRBV5-1 to TRBJ2-6; no reliable D call. Trimming pared 2 bases from V and 0 bases from J, leaving 12 bases between. The CDR3 consists of 17 residues. Looked up from germline, CDR1 is SGHRS and CDR2 is YFSETQ.

The V and J genes are TRBV27 and TRBJ2-1, with D possibly being TRBD1 (6 bases). CDR3 length equals 11 residues. V dropped 8 bases and J dropped 9 bases, with 11 bases sitting between them. Germline assignment: CDR1 MNHEY and CDR2 SMNVEV (reference sequence). CDR3 coding DNA: TGTGCCAGCGGGTACAGGGCTGAGCAGTTCTTC. As protein: CASGYRAEQFF.

The chain has TRBV6-5 and TRBJ1-1; D is unclear. The germline V gene encodes CDR1 MNHEY and CDR2 SVGAGI. The V and J ends lost 4 bases and 8 bases respectively, with 11 bases between them. This CDR3 spans 12 amino acids. The CDR3 protein is CASSSFNREAFF. Written as DNA, the CDR3 is TGTGCCAGCAGTTCCTTTAATCGGGAAGCTTTCTTT.

This clonotype was seen only a few times. V is TRBV12-3 or TRBV12-4 and J is TRBJ2-3, with 7 nucleotides matching TRBD2. The ends lost 7 bases at V and 6 bases at J; junction bases unmatched: 10. This CDR3 is 14 amino acids long. The CDR3 DNA follows: TGTGCCAGCACGCTACAGCGGGGACGTGATACGCAGTATTTT. Its protein is CASTLQRGRDTQYF.

This chain links TRBV11-3 with TRBJ2-5; D is undetermined. The CDR3 totals 16 residues. The germline V gene encodes CDR1 SGHNT and CDR2 YENEEA. Trimming took off 2 bases at V and 0 bases at J, with 13 bases between the two ends. The DNA for the CDR3 is TGTGCCAGCAGCTTAAACCCTAGAACCTACCAAGAGACCCAGTACTTC. Translating gives CASSLNPRTYQETQYF.